The sequence of this TCR beta chain was determined in a study of cytomegalovirus exposure and HLA in healthy donors. V lost 0 bases, J lost 0 bases, and 15 bases lay in between. Germline CDR1 is SGHDT and CDR2 is YYEEEE. This CDR3 spans 17 amino acids. Only in-frame clones appear in the TCRdb table, and some are missing; sequencing was by immunoSEQ multiplex PCR. The repertoire holds 55,000 to 70,000 clones, with around 94% as singletons. This rearrangement joins TRBV5-6 to TRBJ2-5; D may be TRBD1 (6 bases). This receptor was identified in a man between 18 and 35 years old in good health and CMV-seronegative. Sequenced input: PBMCs. In nucleotides, the CDR3 is TGTGCCAGCAGCTTGGGTACAGGGATTGCGTACCAAGAGACCCAGTACTTC. This codes for CASSLGTGIAYQETQYF.